What follows is one TCR beta chain and its context. Its cognate antigen is unknown. The entry originates in a study of T cells after yellow fever vaccination. With 5 bases removed from V and 7 bases from J, the gap between germline ends came to 11 bases. CDR3 size: 12 residues. The V gene's germline CDR1 is SGHNT and CDR2 YENEEA. 5'RACE template switching added a universal primer site and UMIs to TCR cDNA. TCRdb fed the 5' RACE reads into MiXCR, producing one record per CDR3 protein. The sample has some 260,000 distinct CDR3 sequences; roughly 4.8% are singletons. The study's findings and limits: Faster peaking, at day 5 versus 15, marked a secondary response that was weaker.

The V call is TRBV11-3, the J call TRBJ1-1; D is unclear. This receptor was taken from a man between 18 and 35 years old who received the YFV17D yellow fever vaccine. The sample here was CD4+ T cells sorted from PBMCs, taken on the day of the yellow fever booster vaccination. This chain's CDR3 is CASSQLTGEAFF. In DNA, the CDR3 is TGTGCCAGCAGCCAGTTGACGGGTGAAGCTTTCTTT.